The 25 T cell receptor beta chains below all came from one sample that was sequenced in a study of T cell responses to AZD1222 COVID-19 vaccine. This table comes from immunoSEQ multiplex PCR, and its TCRdb copy is limited to in-frame clones, with some not included. The table records approximately 160,000 clones, approximately 93% of them present only once. Sequences were derived from peripheral blood, sampled on day 0 of AZD1222 vaccination. The receptors originated from an adult in good health.

The chain couples TRBV2 to TRBJ1-2, with a tentative D call TRBD1 (6 bases). Germline CDR1 and CDR2: SNHLY and FYNNEI. This CDR3 region has 15 residues. Between the trimmed V and J ends, which lost 7 bases and 8 bases, there was a span of 23 bases. CDR3 in amino acids: CASKSEGDPRRGYTF. The CDR3 nucleotides read TGTGCCAGCAAATCTGAGGGGGACCCCCGAAGGGGCTACACCTTC.

The chain is built from TRBV18 and TRBJ2-7; TRBD2 agrees at 8 bases. The CDR3 sequence is 16 residues long. The V gene end was trimmed by 3 bases and the J gene end by 4 bases; junction bases not matched to a gene: 11. Germline CDR1 KGHSH, CDR2 LQKENI. CDR3 protein: CASSPSGKRGSYEQYF. The CDR3 bases are TGTGCCAGCTCACCGAGTGGTAAGCGGGGGTCGTACGAGCAGTACTTC. The complete variable domain, with remaining parts taken from reference TRBV18 and TRBJ2-7, reads NAGVMQNPRHLVRRRGQEARLRCSPMKGHSHVYWYRQLPEEGLKFMVYLQKENIIDESGMPKERFSAEFPKEGPSILRIQQVVRGDSAAYFCASSPSGKRGSYEQYFGPGTRLTVT.

The chain uses TRBV19 and TRBJ1-4; D is unclear. Germline V gene lookup returns CDR1 LNHDA and CDR2 SQIVND (reference sequence). With 4 bases removed from V and 4 bases from J, the gap between germline ends came to 13 bases. The CDR3 runs to 15 residues. CDR3: CASSTVRGDNEKLFF. The DNA of the CDR3 is TGTGCCAGTAGTACCGTACGGGGAGATAATGAAAAACTGTTTTTT.

V gene TRBV4-1 combines with J gene TRBJ2-7; 7 bases are shared with TRBD1. V shed 2 bases and J 2 bases; nucleotides not matched to a gene: 6. Germline CDR1 is MGHRA and CDR2 is YSYEKL. The CDR3 sequence is 15 residues long. The CDR3 here is CASSQPGTATYEQYF. The CDR3 DNA sequence: TGCGCCAGCAGCCAACCCGGGACAGCAACCTACGAGCAGTACTTC.

The chain links TRBV11-3 to TRBJ1-6, with D uncertain. The length of the CDR3 is 15 residues. CDR1 is SGHNT and CDR2 is YENEEA in the germline V gene. V lost 0 bases and J 9 bases, leaving 12 bases between the germline ends. The CDR3 spells CASSLEALLGSPLHF. CDR3 sequence (DNA): TGTGCCAGCAGCTTAGAGGCCCTCCTTGGTTCACCCCTCCACTTT.

This clone was observed once. J is TRBJ2-5 and V is TRBV6-2 or TRBV6-3, with 9 bases identical to TRBD2. Germline V gene data show CDR1 as MNHEY and CDR2 as SVGEGT. V lost 2 bases to trimming and J lost 3 bases; unmatched junction nucleotides: 4. The CDR3 is 15 amino acids. The CDR3, as DNA: TGTGCCAGCAGTTACCGGGCTAGCGGGGAAGAGACCCAGTACTTC. Protein: CASSYRASGEETQYF.

The chain is built from TRBV12-3 or TRBV12-4 and TRBJ2-1, with D perhaps given as TRBD1 or TRBD2 (5 bases each). V was cut by 4 bases and J by 9 bases, with 10 bases left in between. This CDR3 spans 12 amino acids. The CDR3 bases are TGTGCCAGCAGTTGGGGGACCGGTGAGCAGTTCTTC. As protein: CASSWGTGEQFF.

The CDR3 reads CASSLDWGLIQETQYF. The CDR3 DNA is TGCGCCAGCAGCTTGGATTGGGGACTAATCCAAGAGACCCAGTACTTC. The V gene is TRBV5-1, the J gene TRBJ2-5, with 7 bases that match TRBD2. This CDR3 spans 16 amino acids. The germline V gene has CDR1 SGHRS and CDR2 YFSETQ. V dropped 0 bases and J dropped 1; count of bases not matched to a gene: 6.

The V gene is TRBV5-5, the J gene TRBJ1-5, with a weak D call TRBD1 (6 bases). Trimming stripped 1 base from V and 3 bases from J, with 11 bases between. CDR1 and CDR2 (germline): SGHKS, YYEKEE (reference sequence). This CDR3 has 15 residues. CDR3 region: CASSLFQGINQPQHF. The CDR3 DNA follows: TGTGCCAGCAGCTTGTTCCAGGGGATCAATCAGCCCCAGCATTTT.

The V gene is TRBV4-1, the J gene TRBJ2-6; a weak D match, TRBD2 (6 bases). There are 18 residues in the CDR3. The V end was cut by 0 bases, the J end by 0 bases, with 12 bases between. Germline loops: CDR1 MGHRA, CDR2 YSYEKL. CDR3 DNA: TGCGCCAGCAGCCAAGACGCGGGGCTGAGCTCTGGGGCCAACGTCCTGACTTTC. Amino acid sequence: CASSQDAGLSSGANVLTF.

The chain employs TRBV2 and TRBJ2-5, with TRBD1 as a possible D gene (5 bases). Germline values: CDR1 SNHLY, CDR2 FYNNEI. This CDR3 region has 13 residues. With 3 bases removed from V and 7 bases from J, the gap between germline ends came to 12 bases. The CDR3 DNA sequence: TGTGCCAGCAGTGAGGTCAGGGATGGGACCCAGTACTTC. Residues: CASSEVRDGTQYF.

The chain employs TRBV2 and TRBJ2-3; D assignment may be TRBD1 or TRBD2 (5 bases each). Per germline, CDR1 SNHLY and CDR2 FYNNEI. V lost 11 bases to trimming and J lost 4 bases, with 22 bases between them. The CDR3 runs to 15 residues. The CDR3 is CAGVSPGTLADTQYF. In nucleotides, the CDR3 is TGTGCCGGAGTATCCCCCGGGACGTTGGCAGATACGCAGTATTTT.

The chain recombines TRBV12-3 or TRBV12-4 with TRBJ1-2; 7 bases align to TRBD1. The CDR3 covers 13 residues. J lost 7 bases, V lost 5 bases, and 7 bases had no gene match. This CDR3 reads CASSEKGARGYTF. DNA of the CDR3: TGTGCCAGCAGTGAAAAGGGGGCGCGTGGCTACACCTTC.

This rearrangement joins TRBV5-6 to TRBJ1-6, with TRBD1 matching over 10 bases. The CDR3 totals 17 residues. Germline loops: CDR1 SGHDT, CDR2 YYEEEE. After removal of 4 bases from V and 0 bases from J, the junction contained 4 bases not matched to a gene. Here the CDR3 DNA reads TGTGCCAGCAGCCGACAGGGGGCAAGCTCCTATAATTCACCCCTCCACTTT. Amino acid sequence: CASSRQGASSYNSPLHF.

This chain joins TRBV4-1 and TRBJ1-4; unclear D gene. Trimming removed 0 bases at V and 8 bases at J, with 13 bases between. Germline loops: CDR1 MGHRA, CDR2 YSYEKL. The CDR3 spans 15 residues. Here the CDR3 DNA reads TGCGCCAGCAGCCAAGATCAGGTAGCGCCGGAAAAACTGTTTTTT. The encoded protein is CASSQDQVAPEKLFF.

This chain links TRBV5-1 with TRBJ2-7, with 9 bases matching TRBD1. This CDR3 is 11 amino acids long. Germline trimming cut 7 bases from V and 11 bases from J; bases unmatched to any gene: 7. From germline, CDR1 is SGHRS and CDR2 YFSETQ. CDR3 DNA: TGCGCCAGCCGAAGGACAGGGGAGGAGTACTTC. Translation: CASRRTGEEYF. Based on the CDR3 plus reference TRBV5-1 and TRBJ2-7, the full variable domain is KAGVTQTPRYLIKTRGQQVTLSCSPISGHRSVSWYQQTPGQGLQFLFEYFSETQRNKGNFPGRFSGRQFSNSRSEMNVSTLELGDSALYLCASRRTGEEYFGPGTRLTVT.

V and J are TRBV7-2 and TRBJ1-5, with D perhaps TRBD1 (5 bases). The ends were cut back, 1 base at V and 2 bases at J, with 12 bases in the middle. The germline V gene encodes CDR1 SGHTA and CDR2 FQGNSA. CDR3 length: 16 amino acids. The CDR3 DNA reads as TGTGCCAGCAGCTTAGACGGGACGTCGGGCAATCAGCCCCAGCATTTT. Its translation is CASSLDGTSGNQPQHF. The variable domain in full, with the rest retrieved from reference TRBV7-2 and TRBJ1-5, is GAGVSQSPSNKVTEKGKDVELRCDPISGHTALYWYRQSLGQGLEFLIYFQGNSAPDKSGLPSDRFSAERTGGSVSTLTIQRTQQEDSAVYLCASSLDGTSGNQPQHFGDGTRLSIL.

This clone appeared a single time. The rearrangement uses TRBV6-1 and TRBJ2-1; 10 bases map to TRBD1. Germline V gives CDR1 MNHNS, CDR2 SASEGT. The V segment lost 0 bases and the J segment 8 bases; nucleotides outside the gene matches: 7. The CDR3 totals 16 residues. The chain's CDR3 is CASSEALQTGGDEQFF. The CDR3 DNA follows: TGTGCCAGCAGTGAAGCCCTACAGACAGGGGGCGATGAGCAGTTCTTC.

V gene TRBV6-6 combines with J gene TRBJ2-7; possible D gene TRBD1, 5 bases. The CDR3 spans 16 residues. V lost 3 bases, J lost 5 bases, and 20 bases lay in between. CDR1 and CDR2 (germline): MNHNY, SVGAGI (reference sequence). The CDR3 loop reads CASSYNRQGSRNEQYF. The CDR3 region has the DNA TGTGCCAGCAGTTATAATCGCCAGGGTTCTAGGAACGAGCAGTACTTC.

This chain links TRBV5-1 with TRBJ1-6; a weak D match, TRBD1 (5 bases). V was cut by 4 bases and J by 7 bases, with 9 bases left in between. Germline V gene sequence: CDR1 SGHRS, CDR2 YFSETQ. This CDR3 spans 13 amino acids. The CDR3 sequence: CASSPGTNSPLHF. The CDR3, as DNA: TGCGCCAGCAGCCCCGGGACGAATTCACCCCTCCACTTT.

The chain links TRBV10-2 to TRBJ1-1; 7 bases fit TRBD1. The ends lost 4 bases at V and 2 bases at J; junction bases unmatched: 10. Germline-derived CDR1 and CDR2 are WSHSY and SAAADI. CDR3 length equals 16 residues. This chain's CDR3 is CASSGTGQIYNTEAFF. The DNA of the CDR3 is TGCGCCAGCAGTGGGACGGGACAGATTTACAACACTGAAGCTTTCTTT.

The chain recombines TRBV2 with TRBJ1-2; 10 bases align to TRBD1. Per the germline V gene, CDR1 is SNHLY and CDR2 is FYNNEI. This CDR3 is 15 amino acids long. V shed 5 bases and J 4 bases; nucleotides not matched to a gene: 7. The DNA of the CDR3 is TGTGCCAGCAGTCAGACAGGGGGCACGGGCTATGGCTACACCTTC. Protein sequence: CASSQTGGTGYGYTF.

The J gene is TRBJ1-2, the V gene TRBV2; D perhaps matches TRBD1 (6 bases). Deletions cut 4 bases from V and 2 bases from J, with 11 bases between. The CDR3 length is 14 residues. Per germline, CDR1 SNHLY and CDR2 FYNNEI. The CDR3 protein is CASSGYRENYGYTF. In DNA form, the CDR3 reads TGTGCCAGCAGTGGATACAGGGAAAACTATGGCTACACCTTC.

This chain links TRBV18 with TRBJ1-1; no clear D gene. The CDR3 is 13 residues long. CDR1 and CDR2 (germline): KGHSH, LQKENI. Trimming cost V 5 bases and J 6 bases, with 13 bases left between them. The CDR3 loop is CASSTGWVAEAFF. The CDR3 DNA is TGTGCCAGCTCAACCGGGTGGGTGGCTGAAGCTTTCTTT.

The chain uses TRBV4-1 and TRBJ2-3, with 8 bases identical to TRBD2. The J segment lost 6 bases and the V segment lost 1 base, leaving 12 bases of the junction unmatched. The CDR3 consists of 17 residues. Germline-derived CDR1 and CDR2 are MGHRA and YSYEKL. CDR3 residues: CASSQVVVSGGADTQYF. The CDR3 DNA reads as TGCGCCAGCAGCCAAGTCGTCGTCTCCGGGGGGGCCGATACGCAGTATTTT.